This paragraph reports one T cell receptor (beta chain). Its specificity is not known. The entry originates in a study of cytomegalovirus exposure and HLA in healthy donors. As for the study in general: Early released data comprised about 84 million unique TCRs from HLA-typed donors. Caucasian-associated ancestry cluster membership applied to approximately 81% of around 400 genotyped donors. Study-level points and caveats: Only CMV serostatus was available as immune exposure information.

Primers: 60 Vbeta forward and 13 Jbeta reverse. Sequencing was performed with immunoSEQ multiplex PCR; in TCRdb, only in-frame clones are kept and a portion is missing. The table has under 200,000 clones, around 80% seen once. From germline, CDR1 is MNHEY and CDR2 SMNVEV (reference sequence). This CDR3 region has 14 residues. Between the trimmed V and J ends, which lost 6 bases and 7 bases, there was a span of 15 bases. The clonotype originates from a male donor in good health and CMV-seropositive. The sequenced sample was PBMCs. The rearrangement links TRBV27 to TRBJ1-4; possible D gene TRBD1, 6 bases. CDR3 coding DNA: TGTGCCAGCAGAACAGGGCGGGCGGCTGAAAAACTGTTTTTT. Translating gives CASRTGRAAEKLFF. Filled out from reference TRBV27 and TRBJ1-4, the complete variable domain reads EAQVTQNPRYLITVTGKKLTVTCSQNMNHEYMSWYRQDPGLGLRQIYYSMNVEVTDKGDVPEGYKVSRKEKRNFPLILESPSPNQTSLYFCASRTGRAAEKLFFGSGTQLSVL.